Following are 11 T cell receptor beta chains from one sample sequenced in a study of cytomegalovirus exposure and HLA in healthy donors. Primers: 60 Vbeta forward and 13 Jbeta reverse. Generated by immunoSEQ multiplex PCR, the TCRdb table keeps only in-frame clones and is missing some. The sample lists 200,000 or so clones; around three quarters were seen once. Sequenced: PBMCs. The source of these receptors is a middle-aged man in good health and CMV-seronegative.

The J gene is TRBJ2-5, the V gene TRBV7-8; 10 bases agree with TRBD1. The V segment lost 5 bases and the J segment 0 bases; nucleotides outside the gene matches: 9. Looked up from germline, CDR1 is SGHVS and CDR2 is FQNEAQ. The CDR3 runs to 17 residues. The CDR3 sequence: CASSKNPDRGYQETQYF. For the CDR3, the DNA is TGTGCCAGCAGCAAAAACCCGGACAGGGGGTACCAAGAGACCCAGTACTTC. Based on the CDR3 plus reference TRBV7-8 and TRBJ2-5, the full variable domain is GAGVSQSPRYKVAKRGQDVALRCDPISGHVSLFWYQQALGQGPEFLTYFQNEAQLDKSGLPSDRFFAERPEGSVSTLKIQRTQQEDSAVYLCASSKNPDRGYQETQYFGPGTRLLVL.

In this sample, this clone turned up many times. In DNA form, the CDR3 reads TGCGCCAGCAGCCAAGAAAATAGGGGCGATGGCTACACCTTC. Translation gives CASSQENRGDGYTF. The chain employs TRBV4-1 and TRBJ1-2; weak D call: TRBD1 (5 bases). The CDR3 is 14 residues long. The germline gives CDR1 MGHRA, CDR2 YSYEKL. The ends were cut back, 0 bases at V and 6 bases at J, with 11 bases in the middle.

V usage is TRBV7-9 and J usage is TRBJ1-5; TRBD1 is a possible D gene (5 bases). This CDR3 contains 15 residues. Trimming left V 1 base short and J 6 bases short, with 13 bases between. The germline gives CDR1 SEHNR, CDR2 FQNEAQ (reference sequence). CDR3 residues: CASSLVWGLGQPQHF. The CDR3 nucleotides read TGTGCCAGCAGCTTAGTATGGGGACTAGGTCAGCCCCAGCATTTT.

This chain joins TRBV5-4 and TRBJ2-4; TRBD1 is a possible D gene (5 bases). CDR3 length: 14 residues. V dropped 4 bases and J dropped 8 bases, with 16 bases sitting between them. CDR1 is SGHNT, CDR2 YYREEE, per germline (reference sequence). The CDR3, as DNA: TGTGCCAGCAGCCACCAGGGCTCTAAGGACATTCAGTACTTC. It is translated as CASSHQGSKDIQYF.

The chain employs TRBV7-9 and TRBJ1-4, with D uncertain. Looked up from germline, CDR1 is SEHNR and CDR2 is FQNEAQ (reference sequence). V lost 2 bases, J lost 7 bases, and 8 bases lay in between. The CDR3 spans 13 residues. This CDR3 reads CASSLSPGEKLFF. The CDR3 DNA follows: TGTGCCAGCAGCTTATCCCCAGGTGAAAAACTGTTTTTT.

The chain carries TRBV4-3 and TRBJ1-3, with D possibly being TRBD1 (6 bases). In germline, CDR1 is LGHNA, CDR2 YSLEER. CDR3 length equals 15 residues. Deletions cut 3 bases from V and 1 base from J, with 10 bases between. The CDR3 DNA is TGCGCCAGCAGCCAGGGTGGGACATCTGGAAACACCATATATTTT. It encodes CASSQGGTSGNTIYF.

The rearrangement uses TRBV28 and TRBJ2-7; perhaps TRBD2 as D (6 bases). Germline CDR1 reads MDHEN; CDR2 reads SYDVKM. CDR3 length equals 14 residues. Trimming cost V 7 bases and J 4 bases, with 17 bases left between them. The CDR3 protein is CASNPLGTPYEQYF. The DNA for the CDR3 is TGTGCCAGCAATCCTCTCGGGACTCCTTACGAGCAGTACTTC.

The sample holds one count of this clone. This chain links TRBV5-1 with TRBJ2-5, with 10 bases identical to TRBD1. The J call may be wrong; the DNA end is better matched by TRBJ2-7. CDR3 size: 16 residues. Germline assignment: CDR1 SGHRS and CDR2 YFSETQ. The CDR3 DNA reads TGCGCCAGCAGCCTTAACCGGGACAGGGGCCAGTACGAGCAGTACTTC. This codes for CASSLNRDRGQYEQYF.

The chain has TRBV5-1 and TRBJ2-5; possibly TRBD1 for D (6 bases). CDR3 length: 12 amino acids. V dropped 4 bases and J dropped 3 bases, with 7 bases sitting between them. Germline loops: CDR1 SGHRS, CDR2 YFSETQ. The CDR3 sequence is CASSRTEETQYF. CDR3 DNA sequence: TGCGCCAGCAGCCGGACAGAAGAGACCCAGTACTTC.

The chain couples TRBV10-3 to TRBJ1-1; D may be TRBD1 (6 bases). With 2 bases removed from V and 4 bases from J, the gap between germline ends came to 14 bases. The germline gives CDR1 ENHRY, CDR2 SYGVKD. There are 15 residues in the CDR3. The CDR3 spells CAISEPRTATTEAFF. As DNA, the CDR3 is TGTGCCATCAGTGAGCCACGGACAGCGACCACTGAAGCTTTCTTT.

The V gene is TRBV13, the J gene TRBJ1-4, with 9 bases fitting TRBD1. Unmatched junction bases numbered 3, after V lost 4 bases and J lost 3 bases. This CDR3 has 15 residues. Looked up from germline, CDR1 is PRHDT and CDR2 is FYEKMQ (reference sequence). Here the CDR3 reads CASSSRTGANEKLFF. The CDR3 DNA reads TGTGCCAGCAGCTCTCGGACAGGGGCTAATGAAAAACTGTTTTTT.